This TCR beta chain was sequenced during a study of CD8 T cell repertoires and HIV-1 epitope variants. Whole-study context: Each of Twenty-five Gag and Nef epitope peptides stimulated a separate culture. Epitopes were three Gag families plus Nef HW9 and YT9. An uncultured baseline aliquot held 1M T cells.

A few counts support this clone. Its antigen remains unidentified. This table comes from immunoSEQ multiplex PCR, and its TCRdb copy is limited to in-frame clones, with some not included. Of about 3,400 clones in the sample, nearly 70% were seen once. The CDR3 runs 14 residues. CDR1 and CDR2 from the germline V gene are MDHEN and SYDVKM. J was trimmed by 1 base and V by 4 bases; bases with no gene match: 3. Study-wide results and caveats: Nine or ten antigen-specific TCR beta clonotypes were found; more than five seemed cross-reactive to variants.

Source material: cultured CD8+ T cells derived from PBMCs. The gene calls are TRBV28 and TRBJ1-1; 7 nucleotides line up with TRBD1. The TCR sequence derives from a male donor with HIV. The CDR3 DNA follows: TGTGCCAGCAGTTCGACAGGGCGGAACACTGAAGCTTTCTTT. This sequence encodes CASSSTGRNTEAFF.